This entry lists 16 T cell receptor beta chains sequenced from one sample in a study of Ad26.COV2.S vaccination and SARS-CoV-2 variants. The treatment: some 20 received Ad26.COV2.S at low or high dose, single or two shots; roughly five received placebo; per-sample allocation not given. Collection of samples fell on day 63 after the first vaccine or placebo injection. Sequencing used immunoSEQ multiplex PCR; TCRdb keeps in-frame clones, though not all of them. The sample has 300,000 to 400,000 clones, 88% seen once. Sequenced here: peripheral blood, sampled in a trial of Ad26.COV2.S vaccine versus placebo. All receptors derive from a person between 18 and 59 years old who received the Ad26.COV2.S COVID-19 vaccine or a placebo.

A word on this clone: This sample also contains other DNA sequences that code for the same CDR3. The genes are TRBV7-2 and TRBJ1-5; D uncertain. With 1 base removed from V and 1 base from J, the gap between germline ends came to 5 bases. The CDR3 has 14 residues. Germline CDR1 reads SGHTA; CDR2 reads FQGNSA. CDR3 amino acids: CASSLVGSNQPQHF. CDR3 nucleotide sequence: TGTGCCAGCAGCTTAGTCGGGAGCAATCAGCCCCAGCATTTT.

J is TRBJ1-1 and V is TRBV30; 8 nucleotides agree with TRBD1. The CDR3 is 15 residues long. V lost 2 bases, J lost 4 bases, and 9 bases stayed unmatched. CDR1 GTSNPN and CDR2 SVGIG come from the germline V gene (reference sequence). CDR3 residues: CAWSPGQGRGTEAFF. The CDR3 bases are TGTGCCTGGAGTCCCGGACAGGGAAGGGGCACTGAAGCTTTCTTT.

The chain couples TRBV19 to TRBJ2-5; D is uncertain. Germline assignment: CDR1 LNHDA and CDR2 SQIVND (reference sequence). Deletions cut 5 bases from V and 2 bases from J, with 9 bases between. This CDR3 contains 13 residues. CDR3 DNA: TGTGCCAGTAGTCCCAGGCTTCAAGAGACCCAGTACTTC. It codes for CASSPRLQETQYF.

The V and J genes are TRBV29-1 and TRBJ2-2, with a possible D match to TRBD1 (5 bases). Germline V gene data show CDR1 as SQVTM and CDR2 as ANQGSEA. This CDR3 contains 14 residues. The ends were cut back, 4 bases at V and 1 base at J, with 10 bases in the middle. The CDR3 loop reads CSVGKTVNTGELFF. The CDR3, as DNA: TGCAGCGTTGGGAAGACAGTGAACACCGGGGAGCTGTTTTTT.

The genes are TRBV4-2 and TRBJ2-5; 11 nucleotides line up with TRBD1. CDR3 length: 15 residues. Germline V gene data show CDR1 as LGHNA and CDR2 as YNFKEQ. V was pared by 2 bases and J by 4 bases, with 3 bases of the junction left unmatched. The CDR3 DNA sequence: TGTGCCAGCAGCCAATGGACAGGGGGCTTAGAGACCCAGTACTTC. This gives the protein CASSQWTGGLETQYF.

The chain recombines TRBV5-1 with TRBJ2-7; D perhaps matches TRBD1 (5 bases). Trimming removed 3 bases from V and 4 bases from J, with 8 bases in between. This CDR3 region has 12 residues. The germline V gene has CDR1 SGHRS and CDR2 YFSETQ. The CDR3 sequence is CASSSDSYEQYF. Written as DNA, the CDR3 is TGCGCCAGCAGCTCCGACAGTTACGAGCAGTACTTC.

The chain combines TRBV10-3 with TRBJ1-6; no firm D call. V was shortened by 1 base and J by 9 bases, with 7 bases between the two germline ends. The CDR3 extends over 13 amino acids. Germline CDR1 reads ENHRY; CDR2 reads SYGVKD. The CDR3 DNA follows: TGTGCCATCAGTGAGTTCTCTACTTCACCCCTCCACTTT. Protein sequence: CAISEFSTSPLHF.

The chain employs TRBV12-3 or TRBV12-4 and TRBJ2-5; 8 positions match TRBD1. V dropped 5 bases and J dropped 5; count of bases not matched to a gene: 4. This CDR3 is 13 amino acids long. The CDR3 reads CASSGQGWETQYF. In nucleotides, the CDR3 is TGTGCCAGCAGTGGACAGGGCTGGGAGACCCAGTACTTC.

This clone was seen once. This chain uses TRBV6-6 with TRBJ1-2, with 7 bases aligning to TRBD1. CDR1 is MNHNY and CDR2 is SVGAGI in the germline V gene (reference sequence). The length of the CDR3 is 14 residues. V shed 5 bases and J 6 bases; nucleotides not matched to a gene: 9. The CDR3 sequence is CASSPQIQGNGYTF. In DNA form, the CDR3 reads TGTGCCAGCAGTCCCCAAATACAGGGGAATGGCTACACCTTC.

A single count supports this clone. The chain joins TRBV6-2 or TRBV6-3 to TRBJ1-5; D call uncertain. Trimming cost V 5 bases and J 0 bases, with 11 bases left between them. Germline V gives CDR1 MNHEY, CDR2 SVGEGT. The CDR3 is made up of 15 amino acids. The CDR3 reads CASSDRWGSNQPQHF. The CDR3 DNA reads TGTGCCAGCAGTGATAGATGGGGTAGCAATCAGCCCCAGCATTTT.

This clone was recorded once. The chain has TRBV19 and TRBJ2-7; D is uncertain. The CDR3 is 14 amino acids. Trimming removed 3 bases at V and 0 bases at J, with 9 bases between. Germline loops: CDR1 LNHDA, CDR2 SQIVND (reference sequence). The CDR3 is CASSIDFSSYEQYF. The CDR3 DNA reads as TGTGCCAGTAGTATTGACTTCTCCTCCTACGAGCAGTACTTC.

In DNA form, the CDR3 reads TGCGCCAGCAGCCAAGATTTGGGCTTAGATCAGCCCCAGCATTTT. Amino acid sequence: CASSQDLGLDQPQHF. The rearrangement joins TRBV4-3 to TRBJ1-5; D is uncertain. CDR1 and CDR2 (germline): LGHNA, YSLEER. The CDR3 contains 15 residues. The germline V and J ends were trimmed by 0 bases and 5 bases, with 11 bases remaining between them.

The chain has TRBV19 and TRBJ1-3; D possibly corresponds to TRBD1 (6 bases). With 3 bases removed from V and 0 bases from J, the gap between germline ends came to 9 bases. The germline V gene encodes CDR1 LNHDA and CDR2 SQIVND (reference sequence). There are 15 residues in the CDR3. CDR3 nucleotides: TGTGCCAGTAGTATCTCGACAGGCTCTGGAAACACCATATATTTT. This codes for CASSISTGSGNTIYF. Looking up the rest from reference TRBV19 and TRBJ1-3 gives the full variable domain: DGGITQSPKYLFRKEGQNVTLSCEQNLNHDAMYWYRQDPGQGLRLIYYSQIVNDFQKGDIAEGYSVSREKKESFPLTVTSAQKNPTAFYLCASSISTGSGNTIYFGEGSWLTVV.

The chain is built from TRBV18 and TRBJ1-1, with a weak D call TRBD1 (5 bases). V lost 2 bases and J 1 base, leaving 14 bases between the germline ends. Per germline, CDR1 KGHSH and CDR2 LQKENI. This CDR3 is built from 16 residues. CDR3 in amino acids: CASSPTGELSNTEAFF. The CDR3 nucleotides are TGTGCCAGCTCACCAACGGGGGAGTTATCGAACACTGAAGCTTTCTTT.

CDR3 in amino acids: CASIRTDSYEQYF. CDR3 coding DNA: TGCGCCAGCATAAGGACAGATTCCTACGAGCAGTACTTC. The chain uses TRBV10-2 and TRBJ2-7, with D possibly TRBD1 on 6 matching bases. Looked up from germline, CDR1 is WSHSY and CDR2 is SAAADI. The CDR3 has 13 residues. Trimming removed 7 bases at V and 1 base at J, with 11 bases between.

CDR3 sequence reads: CSVVGRLTTEAFF. As DNA, the CDR3 is TGCAGCGTTGTAGGCAGATTGACCACTGAAGCTTTCTTT. The chain couples TRBV29-1 to TRBJ1-1; no firm D call. The CDR3 runs to 13 residues. Germline V CDR1 and CDR2: SQVTM, ANQGSEA. V gave up 4 bases and J gave up 4 bases, with 13 bases separating them.